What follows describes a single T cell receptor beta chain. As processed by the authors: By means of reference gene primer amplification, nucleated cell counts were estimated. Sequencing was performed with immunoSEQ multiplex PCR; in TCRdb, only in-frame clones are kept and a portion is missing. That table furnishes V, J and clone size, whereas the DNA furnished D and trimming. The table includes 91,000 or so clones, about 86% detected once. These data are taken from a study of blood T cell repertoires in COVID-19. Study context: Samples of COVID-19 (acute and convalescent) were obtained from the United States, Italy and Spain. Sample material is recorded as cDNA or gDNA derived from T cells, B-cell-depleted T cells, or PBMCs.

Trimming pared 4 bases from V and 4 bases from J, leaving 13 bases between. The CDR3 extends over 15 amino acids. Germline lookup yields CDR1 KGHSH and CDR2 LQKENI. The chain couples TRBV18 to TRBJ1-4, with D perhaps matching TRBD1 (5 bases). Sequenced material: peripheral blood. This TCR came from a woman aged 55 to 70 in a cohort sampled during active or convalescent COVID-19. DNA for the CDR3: TGTGCCAGCTCACTATCCCCCGGGGGTAATGAAAAACTGTTTTTT. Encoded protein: CASSLSPGGNEKLFF.